The 11 T cell receptor beta chains reported below all come from one sample, sequenced in a study of CD8 T cells in ankylosing spondylitis. Overall study findings and caveats: A TCR beta motif of several highly homologous variants appeared characteristic of ankylosing spondylitis blood.

TCRdb itself ran the 5' RACE reads through MiXCR, one entry per CDR3 protein. This sample has some 330,000 distinct CDR3 sequences, with less than 9.5% found just once. Antigens for these TCRs are unknown. Specimen: blood, either unsorted or a sorted T cell fraction (not recorded which). These receptors all stem from a male donor with ankylosing spondylitis.

This clonotype was counted between two and nine times. V gene TRBV6-1 combines with J gene TRBJ1-5, with TRBD1 as a possible D gene (5 bases). Deletions cut 3 bases from V and 5 bases from J, with 11 bases between. Germline V gene data show CDR1 as MNHNS and CDR2 as SASEGT. CDR3 length equals 14 residues. The CDR3 DNA follows: TGTGCCAGCAGTGATCCAGGGATAGATCAGCCCCAGCATTTT. Amino acids: CASSDPGIDQPQHF.

This clonotype showed up many times. J is TRBJ2-1 and V is TRBV28; TRBD1 agrees at 8 bases. V dropped 7 bases and J dropped 4; count of bases not matched to a gene: 6. Germline CDR1 reads MDHEN; CDR2 reads SYDVKM. This CDR3 is built from 14 residues. As DNA, the CDR3 is TGTGCCAGCAATACACAGGGGGTTTACAATGAGCAGTTCTTC. This gives the protein CASNTQGVYNEQFF.

This clonotype has a count of ten or more. The chain recombines TRBV9 with TRBJ2-2, with 10 bases that match TRBD2. The CDR3 loop spans 15 amino acids. Trimming cost V 3 bases and J 4 bases; bases outside gene matches: 3. Germline V CDR1 and CDR2: SGDLS, YYNGEE. CDR3 amino acids: CASSGTSGSTGELFF. The CDR3 DNA is TGTGCCAGCAGCGGGACTAGCGGTAGCACCGGGGAGCTGTTTTTT.

The chain employs TRBV7-3 and TRBJ2-7, with D unresolved. Per germline, CDR1 SGHTA and CDR2 FQGTGA. The CDR3 is 13 amino acids. Trimming removed 2 bases at V and 3 bases at J, with 8 bases between. Here the CDR3 reads CASSLWGSYEQYF. The CDR3 DNA follows: TGTGCCAGCAGCTTATGGGGTAGCTACGAGCAGTACTTC.

This clonotype was recorded a few times. J is TRBJ1-5 and V is TRBV5-1; 7 positions match TRBD1. V was pared by 0 bases and J by 7 bases, with 7 bases of the junction left unmatched. CDR3 length: 15 amino acids. Germline CDR1 SGHRS, CDR2 YFSETQ. As DNA, the CDR3 is TGCGCCAGCAGCTTGGGGGACAGCGGGTCCCAGCCCCAGCATTTT. It translates to CASSLGDSGSQPQHF. The variable domain in full, completed from reference TRBV5-1 and TRBJ1-5, reads KAGVTQTPRYLIKTRGQQVTLSCSPISGHRSVSWYQQTPGQGLQFLFEYFSETQRNKGNFPGRFSGRQFSNSRSEMNVSTLELGDSALYLCASSLGDSGSQPQHFGDGTRLSIL.

This clonotype was found many times. The chain uses TRBV20-1 and TRBJ1-4, with D hard to call. The CDR3 spans 12 residues. Germline V gene data show CDR1 as DFQATT and CDR2 as SNEGSKA (reference sequence). V dropped 4 bases and J dropped 8 bases, with 11 bases sitting between them. DNA for the CDR3: TGCAGTGCTATGAGCGGGCAAGAAAAACTGTTTTTT. Its translation is CSAMSGQEKLFF.

V and J are TRBV25-1 and TRBJ1-2, with D possibly matching TRBD1 (6 bases). Trimming stripped 0 bases from V and 6 bases from J, with 11 bases between. The length of the CDR3 is 14 residues. Germline lookup yields CDR1 MGHDK and CDR2 SYGVNS. The CDR3 reads CASSEYEGGDGYTF. Written as DNA, the CDR3 is TGTGCCAGCAGTGAATATGAGGGGGGCGATGGCTACACCTTC.

The J gene is TRBJ2-6, the V gene TRBV19; D is unclear. CDR3 length equals 15 residues. Looked up from germline, CDR1 is LNHDA and CDR2 is SQIVND (reference sequence). Trimming stripped 2 bases from V and 1 base from J, with 6 bases between. CDR3 loop: CASSIPSSGANVLTF. Written as DNA, the CDR3 is TGTGCCAGTAGTATACCCTCTTCTGGGGCCAACGTCCTGACTTTC.

In its sample, this clonotype was seen a few times. This chain uses TRBV20-1 with TRBJ2-3, with 10 bases matching TRBD1. Germline loops: CDR1 DFQATT, CDR2 SNEGSKA (reference sequence). The CDR3 is 17 residues long. The J segment lost 4 bases and the V segment lost 0 bases, leaving 10 bases of the junction unmatched. The CDR3 DNA follows: TGCAGTGCTAGAGATCCATTCGGGACAGGGGCATCAGATACGCAGTATTTT. It codes for CSARDPFGTGASDTQYF.

V gene TRBV29-1 combines with J gene TRBJ2-7; TRBD2 aligns across 9 bases. J was trimmed by 4 bases and V by 5 bases; bases with no gene match: 6. Germline loops: CDR1 SQVTM, CDR2 ANQGSEA. The CDR3 runs 13 residues. Written as DNA, the CDR3 is TGCAGCGTTTATAGCGGGAGCAGTTACGAGCAGTACTTC. Amino acid sequence: CSVYSGSSYEQYF.

This chain joins TRBV2 and TRBJ2-1; D gene ambiguous. Germline V gene lookup returns CDR1 SNHLY and CDR2 FYNNEI. This CDR3 spans 15 amino acids. V gave up 2 bases and J gave up 4 bases, with 12 bases separating them. The CDR3 sequence: CASSERAVNYNEQFF. In DNA form, the CDR3 reads TGTGCCAGCAGTGAACGAGCAGTCAATTACAATGAGCAGTTCTTC.